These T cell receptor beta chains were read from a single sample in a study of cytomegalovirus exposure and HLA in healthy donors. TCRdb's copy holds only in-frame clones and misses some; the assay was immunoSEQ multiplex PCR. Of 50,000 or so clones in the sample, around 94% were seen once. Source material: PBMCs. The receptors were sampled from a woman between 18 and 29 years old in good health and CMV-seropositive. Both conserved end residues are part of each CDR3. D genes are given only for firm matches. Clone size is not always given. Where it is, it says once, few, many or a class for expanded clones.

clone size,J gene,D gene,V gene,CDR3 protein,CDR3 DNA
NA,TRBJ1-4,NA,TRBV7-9,CASSTTEKLFF,TGTGCCAGCAGTACTACCGAAAAACTGTTTTTT
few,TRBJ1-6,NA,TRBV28,CASSRGGQNNSPLHF,TGTGCCAGCAGTCGCGGGGGGCAGAATAATTCACCCCTCCACTTT
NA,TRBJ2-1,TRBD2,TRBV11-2,CASSSGGLYNEQFF,TGTGCCAGCAGTAGCGGGGGGCTATACAATGAGCAGTTCTTC
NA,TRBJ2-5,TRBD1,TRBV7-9,CASSLADRAETQYF,TGTGCCAGCAGCTTAGCCGACAGGGCAGAGACCCAGTACTTC
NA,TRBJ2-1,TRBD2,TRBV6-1,CASSVLSGTSYNEQFF,TGTGCCAGCAGTGTTTTGAGCGGGACCTCCTACAATGAGCAGTTCTTC
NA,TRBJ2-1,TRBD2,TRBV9,CASSPWGLAVPSSYNEQFF,TGTGCCAGCAGCCCCTGGGGACTAGCGGTGCCTAGCTCCTACAATGAGCAGTTCTTC
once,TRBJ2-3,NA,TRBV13,CASSSTGDTQYF,TGTGCCAGCAGCTCGACAGGAGATACGCAGTATTTT
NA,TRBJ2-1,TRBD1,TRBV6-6,CASTLDRNNEQFF,TGTGCCAGCACCTTGGACAGGAACAATGAGCAGTTCTTC
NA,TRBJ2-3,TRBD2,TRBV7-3,CASSLGLRREIPDTQYF,TGTGCCAGCAGCTTAGGGTTGAGGCGGGAGATACCAGATACGCAGTATTTT
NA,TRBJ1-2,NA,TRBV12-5,CASGLGEVGYGYTF,TGTGCTAGTGGTTTGGGGGAGGTTGGCTATGGCTACACCTTC
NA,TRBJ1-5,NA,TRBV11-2,CASSLLQGQPQHF,TGTGCCAGCAGCCTCCTCCAGGGACAGCCCCAGCATTTT
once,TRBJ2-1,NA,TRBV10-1,CASSVGLWNEQFF,TGCGCCAGCAGTGTCGGACTCTGGAATGAGCAGTTCTTC
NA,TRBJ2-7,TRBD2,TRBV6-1,CASRPTSGSSEQYF,TGTGCCAGCAGGCCAACTAGCGGGAGTAGCGAGCAGTACTTC
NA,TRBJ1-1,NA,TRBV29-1,CSVEVTDIEAFF,TGCAGCGTTGAAGTAACAGACATTGAAGCTTTCTTT
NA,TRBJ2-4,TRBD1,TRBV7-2,CASSIDRVENIQYF,TGTGCCAGCAGCATCGACAGGGTTGAAAACATTCAGTACTTC
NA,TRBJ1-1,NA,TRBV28,CASSLRSWQVNTEAFF,TGTGCCAGCAGTTTAAGATCGTGGCAGGTAAACACTGAAGCTTTCTTT
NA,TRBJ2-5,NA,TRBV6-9,CATAVQETQYF,TGTGCCACAGCGGTCCAAGAGACCCAGTACTTC
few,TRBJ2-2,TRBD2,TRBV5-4,CASSPGGLAANTGELFF,TGTGCCAGCAGCCCGGGGGGTCTAGCGGCGAACACCGGGGAGCTGTTTTTT
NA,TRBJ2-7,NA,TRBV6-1,CASNGGRESSYEQYF,TGTGCCAGCAATGGGGGCAGGGAGAGCTCCTACGAGCAGTACTTC
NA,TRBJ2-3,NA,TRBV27,CASSYQGSTDTQYF,TGTGCCAGCAGTTACCAGGGTTCGACAGATACGCAGTATTTT
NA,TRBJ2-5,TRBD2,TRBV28,CATLNNWTSRETQYF,TGTGCCACACTTAATAACTGGACTAGCCGAGAGACCCAGTACTTC
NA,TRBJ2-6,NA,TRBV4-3,CASSQSAVSGANVLTF,TGCGCCAGCAGCCAAAGCGCGGTCTCTGGGGCCAACGTCCTGACTTTC